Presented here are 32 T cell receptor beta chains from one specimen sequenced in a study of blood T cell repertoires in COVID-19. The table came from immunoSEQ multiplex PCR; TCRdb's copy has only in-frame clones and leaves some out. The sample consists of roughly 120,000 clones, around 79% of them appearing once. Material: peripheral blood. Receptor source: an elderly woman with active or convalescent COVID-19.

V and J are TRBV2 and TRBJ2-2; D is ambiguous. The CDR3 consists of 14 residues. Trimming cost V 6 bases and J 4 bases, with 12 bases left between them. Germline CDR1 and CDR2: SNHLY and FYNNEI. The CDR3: CASRLVSSTGELFF. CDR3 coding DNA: TGTGCCAGCAGACTCGTGAGTTCCACCGGGGAGCTGTTTTTT.

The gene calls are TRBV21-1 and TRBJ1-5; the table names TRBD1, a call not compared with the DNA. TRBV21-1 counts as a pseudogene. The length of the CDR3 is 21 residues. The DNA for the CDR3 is TGTGCCAGCAGCAAAGCGCCACCTAAGGACAGGGGAATTTGGGGCAATCAGCCCCAGCATTTT. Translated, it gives CASSKAPPKDRGIWGNQPQHF.

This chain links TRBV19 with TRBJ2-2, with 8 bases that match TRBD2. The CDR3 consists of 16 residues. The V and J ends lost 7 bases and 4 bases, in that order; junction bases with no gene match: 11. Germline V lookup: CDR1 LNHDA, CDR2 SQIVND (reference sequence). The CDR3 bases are TGTGCCAGTACTAGGATGAGCGGGAGTGGCACCGGGGAGCTGTTTTTT. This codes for CASTRMSGSGTGELFF.

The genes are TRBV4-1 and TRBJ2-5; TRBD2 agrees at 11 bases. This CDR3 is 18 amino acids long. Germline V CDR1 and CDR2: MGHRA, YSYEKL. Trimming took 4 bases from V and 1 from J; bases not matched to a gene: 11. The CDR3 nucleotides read TGCGCCAGCAGCCCCGACGGGACTAGCGGAGACGGCCAAGAGACCCAGTACTTC. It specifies CASSPDGTSGDGQETQYF.

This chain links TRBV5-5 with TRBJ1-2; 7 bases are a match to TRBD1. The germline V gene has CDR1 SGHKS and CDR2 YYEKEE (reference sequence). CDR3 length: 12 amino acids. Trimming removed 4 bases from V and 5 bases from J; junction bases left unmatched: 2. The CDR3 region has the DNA TGTGCCAGCAGCGGGACAGTATATGGCTACACCTTC. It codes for CASSGTVYGYTF.

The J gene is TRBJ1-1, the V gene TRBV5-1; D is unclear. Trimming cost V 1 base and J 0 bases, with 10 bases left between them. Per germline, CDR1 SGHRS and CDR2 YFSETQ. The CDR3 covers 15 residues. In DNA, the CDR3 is TGCGCCAGCAGCTTGTCGGAGGGCATGAACACTGAAGCTTTCTTT. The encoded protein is CASSLSEGMNTEAFF.

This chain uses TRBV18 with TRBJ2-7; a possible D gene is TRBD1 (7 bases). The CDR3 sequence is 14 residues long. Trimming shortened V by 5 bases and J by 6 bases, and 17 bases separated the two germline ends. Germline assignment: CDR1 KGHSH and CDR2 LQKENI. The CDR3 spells CASSSLEGASEQYF. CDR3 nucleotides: TGTGCCAGCTCATCCTTGGAGGGGGCGAGCGAGCAGTACTTC.

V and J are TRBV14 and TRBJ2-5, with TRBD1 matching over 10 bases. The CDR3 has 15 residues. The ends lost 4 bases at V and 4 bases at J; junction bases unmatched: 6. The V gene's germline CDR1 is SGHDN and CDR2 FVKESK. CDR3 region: CASSPTGGGRETQYF. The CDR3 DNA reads TGTGCCAGCAGCCCGACAGGGGGCGGACGAGAGACCCAGTACTTC.

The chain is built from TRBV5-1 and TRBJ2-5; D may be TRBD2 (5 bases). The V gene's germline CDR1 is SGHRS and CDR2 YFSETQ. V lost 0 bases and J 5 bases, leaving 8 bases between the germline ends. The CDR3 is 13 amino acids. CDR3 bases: TGCGCCAGCAGCTTGGTCCGAGGGGAGACCCAGTACTTC. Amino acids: CASSLVRGETQYF.

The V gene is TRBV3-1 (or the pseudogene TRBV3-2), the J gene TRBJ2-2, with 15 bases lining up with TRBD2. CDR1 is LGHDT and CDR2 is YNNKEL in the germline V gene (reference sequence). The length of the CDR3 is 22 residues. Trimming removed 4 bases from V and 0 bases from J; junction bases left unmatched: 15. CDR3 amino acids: CASSLRDLRTSGRVTNTGELFF. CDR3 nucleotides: TGTGCCAGCAGCCTCCGAGACCTGCGGACTAGCGGGAGGGTAACGAACACCGGGGAGCTGTTTTTT.

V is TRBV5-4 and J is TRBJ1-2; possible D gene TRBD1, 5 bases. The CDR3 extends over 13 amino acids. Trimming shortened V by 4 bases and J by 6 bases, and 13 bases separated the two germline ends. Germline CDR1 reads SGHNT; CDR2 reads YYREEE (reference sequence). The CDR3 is CASSMQGYDGYTF. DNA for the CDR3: TGTGCCAGCAGCATGCAGGGATATGATGGCTACACCTTC.

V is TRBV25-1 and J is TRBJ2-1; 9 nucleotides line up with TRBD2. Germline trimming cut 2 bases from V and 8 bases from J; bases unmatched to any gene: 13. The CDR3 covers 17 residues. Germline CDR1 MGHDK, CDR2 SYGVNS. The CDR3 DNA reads TGTGCCAGCAGTGAAGGGGGACTGCGGGAGGGCCGCGATGAGCAGTTCTTC. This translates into CASSEGGLREGRDEQFF.

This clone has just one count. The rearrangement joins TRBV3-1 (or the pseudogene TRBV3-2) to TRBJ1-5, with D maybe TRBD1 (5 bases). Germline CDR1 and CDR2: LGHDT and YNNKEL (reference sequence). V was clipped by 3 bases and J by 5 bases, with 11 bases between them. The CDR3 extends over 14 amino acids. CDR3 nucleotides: TGTGCCAGCAGCCAGTTTGGGGGGTATCAGCCCCAGCATTTT. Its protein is CASSQFGGYQPQHF.

This CDR3 reads CASSPSRRGNQPQHF. As DNA, the CDR3 is TGTGCCAGCAGTCCATCCAGGAGGGGCAATCAGCCCCAGCATTTT. This rearrangement joins TRBV6-2 or TRBV6-3 to TRBJ1-5, with D unresolved. The CDR3 length is 15 residues. With 5 bases removed from V and 2 bases from J, the gap between germline ends came to 13 bases. The germline V gene has CDR1 MNHEY and CDR2 SVGEGT.

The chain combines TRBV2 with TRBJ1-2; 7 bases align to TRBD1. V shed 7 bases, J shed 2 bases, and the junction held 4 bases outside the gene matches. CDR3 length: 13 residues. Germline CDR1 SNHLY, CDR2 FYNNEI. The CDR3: CASTGQPNYGYTF. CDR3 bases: TGTGCCAGCACGGGACAGCCCAACTATGGCTACACCTTC.

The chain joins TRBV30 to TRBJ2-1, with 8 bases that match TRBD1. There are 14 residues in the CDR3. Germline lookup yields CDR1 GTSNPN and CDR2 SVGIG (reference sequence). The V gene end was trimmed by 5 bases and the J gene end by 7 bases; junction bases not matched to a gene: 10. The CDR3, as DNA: TGTGCCTGGTCCCGGGACAGGATTGTAAATGAGCAGTTCTTC. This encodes CAWSRDRIVNEQFF.

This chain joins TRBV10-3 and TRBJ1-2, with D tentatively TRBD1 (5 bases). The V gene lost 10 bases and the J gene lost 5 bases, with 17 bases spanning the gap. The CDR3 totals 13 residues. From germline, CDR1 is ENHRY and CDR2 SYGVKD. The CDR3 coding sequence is TGTGCCACCGCGGGACCTGGGGCTTATGGCTACACCTTC. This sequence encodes CATAGPGAYGYTF.

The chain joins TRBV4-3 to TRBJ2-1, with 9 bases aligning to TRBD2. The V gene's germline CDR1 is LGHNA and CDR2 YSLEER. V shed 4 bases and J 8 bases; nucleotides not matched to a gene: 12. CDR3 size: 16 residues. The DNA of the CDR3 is TGCGCCAGCAGCCTGCGGACTAGCGCGGAGGGCCATGAGCAGTTCTTC. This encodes CASSLRTSAEGHEQFF.

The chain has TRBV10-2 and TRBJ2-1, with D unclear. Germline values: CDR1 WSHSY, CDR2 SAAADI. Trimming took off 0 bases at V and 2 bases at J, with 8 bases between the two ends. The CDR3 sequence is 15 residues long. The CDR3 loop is CASSESMRPYNEQFF. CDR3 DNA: TGCGCCAGCAGTGAGTCGATGCGCCCCTACAATGAGCAGTTCTTC.

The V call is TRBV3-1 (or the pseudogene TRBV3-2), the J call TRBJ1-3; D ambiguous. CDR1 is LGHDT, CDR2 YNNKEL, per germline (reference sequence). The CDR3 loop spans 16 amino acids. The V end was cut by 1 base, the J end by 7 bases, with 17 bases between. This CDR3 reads CASSQGSREGWNTIYF. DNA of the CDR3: TGTGCCAGCAGCCAAGGTTCGAGAGAGGGCTGGAACACCATATATTTT.

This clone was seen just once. The chain's CDR3 is CASSPRNAGAYYGYTF. The CDR3 DNA sequence: TGTGCCAGCAGCCCGCGGAACGCAGGGGCATACTATGGCTACACCTTC. The chain recombines TRBV7-2 with TRBJ1-2, with a weak D call TRBD1 (6 bases). Germline assignment: CDR1 SGHTA and CDR2 FQGNSA. The CDR3 sequence is 16 residues long. The V end lost 5 bases, the J end lost 3 bases, and 19 bases lay between the germline ends.

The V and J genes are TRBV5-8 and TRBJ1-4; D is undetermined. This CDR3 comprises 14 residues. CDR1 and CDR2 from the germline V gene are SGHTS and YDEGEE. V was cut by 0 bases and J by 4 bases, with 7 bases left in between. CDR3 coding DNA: TGTGCCAGCAGCTTGGCAGTGTTTAATGAAAAACTGTTTTTT. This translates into CASSLAVFNEKLFF.

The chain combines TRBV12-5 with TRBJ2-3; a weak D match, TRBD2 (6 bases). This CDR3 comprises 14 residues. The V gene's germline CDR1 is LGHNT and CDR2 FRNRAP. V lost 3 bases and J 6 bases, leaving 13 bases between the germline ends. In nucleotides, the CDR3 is TGTGCTAGTGGTTTAGAGGGCAGCGGGGATACGCAGTATTTT. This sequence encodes CASGLEGSGDTQYF.

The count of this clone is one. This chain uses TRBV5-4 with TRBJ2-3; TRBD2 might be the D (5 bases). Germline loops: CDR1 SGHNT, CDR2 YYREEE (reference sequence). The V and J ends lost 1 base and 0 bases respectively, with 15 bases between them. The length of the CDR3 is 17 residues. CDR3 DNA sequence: TGTGCCAGCAGCTTGAATGGGATAGCGACTAGCACAGATACGCAGTATTTT. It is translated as CASSLNGIATSTDTQYF.

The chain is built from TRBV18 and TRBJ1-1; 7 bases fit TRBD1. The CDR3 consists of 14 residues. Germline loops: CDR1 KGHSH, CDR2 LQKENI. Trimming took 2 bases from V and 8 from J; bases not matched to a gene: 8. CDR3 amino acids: CASSPMVTGTEAFF. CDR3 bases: TGTGCCAGCTCACCAATGGTGACAGGGACCGAAGCTTTCTTT.

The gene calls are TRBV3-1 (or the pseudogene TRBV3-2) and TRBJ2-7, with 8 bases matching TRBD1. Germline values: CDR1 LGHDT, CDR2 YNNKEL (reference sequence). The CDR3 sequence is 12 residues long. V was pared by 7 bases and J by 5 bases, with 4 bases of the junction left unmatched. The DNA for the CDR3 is TGTGCCAGCAACTCACAGGGGGACGAGCAGTACTTC. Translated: CASNSQGDEQYF.

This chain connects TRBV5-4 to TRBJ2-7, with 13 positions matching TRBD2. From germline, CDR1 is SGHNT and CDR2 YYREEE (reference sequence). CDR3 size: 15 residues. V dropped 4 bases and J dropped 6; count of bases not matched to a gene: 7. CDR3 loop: CASSLGTSGILEQYF. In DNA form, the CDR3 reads TGTGCCAGCAGCCTAGGGACTAGCGGGATTCTCGAGCAGTACTTC.

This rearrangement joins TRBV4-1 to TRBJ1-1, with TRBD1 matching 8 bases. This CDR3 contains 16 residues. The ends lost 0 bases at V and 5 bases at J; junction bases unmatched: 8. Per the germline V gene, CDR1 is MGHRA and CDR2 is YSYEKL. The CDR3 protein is CASSQDNRGLGTEAFF. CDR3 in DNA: TGCGCCAGCAGCCAAGATAACAGGGGGTTAGGGACTGAAGCTTTCTTT.

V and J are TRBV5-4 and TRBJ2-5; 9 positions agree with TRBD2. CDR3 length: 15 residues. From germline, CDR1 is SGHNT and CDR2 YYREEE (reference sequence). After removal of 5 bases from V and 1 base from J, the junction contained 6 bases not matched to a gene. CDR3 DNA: TGTGCCAGCAGACGACTAGCGGATTTCCAAGAGACCCAGTACTTC. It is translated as CASRRLADFQETQYF. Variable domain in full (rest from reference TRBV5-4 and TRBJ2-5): ETGVTQSPTHLIKTRGQQVTLRCSSQSGHNTVSWYQQALGQGPQFIFQYYREEENGRGNFPPRFSGLQFPNYSSELNVNALELDDSALYLCASRRLADFQETQYFGPGTRLLVL.

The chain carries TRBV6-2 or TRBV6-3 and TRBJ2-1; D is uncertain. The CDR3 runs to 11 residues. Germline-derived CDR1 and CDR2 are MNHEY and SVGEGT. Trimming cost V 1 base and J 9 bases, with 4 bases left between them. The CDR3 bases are TGTGCCAGCAGTTACTGGCTTGAGCAGTTCTTC. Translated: CASSYWLEQFF.

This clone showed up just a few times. The CDR3 sequence is CASSQYFFDRVGREAFF. CDR3 bases: TGCGCCAGCAGCCAATACTTTTTTGACAGGGTTGGTAGGGAAGCTTTCTTT. V gene TRBV4-1 combines with J gene TRBJ1-1, with 7 positions matching TRBD1. Germline values: CDR1 MGHRA, CDR2 YSYEKL. CDR3 length: 17 amino acids. Trimming at V came to 2 bases and at J to 8 bases, leaving 17 bases not matched to a gene.

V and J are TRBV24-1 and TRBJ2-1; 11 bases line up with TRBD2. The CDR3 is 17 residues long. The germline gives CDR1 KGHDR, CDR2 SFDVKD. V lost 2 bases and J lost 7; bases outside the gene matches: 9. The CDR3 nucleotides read TGTGCCACCAGTGATTCCAACCTAGCGGGAGGAGGGAATGAGCAGTTCTTC. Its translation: CATSDSNLAGGGNEQFF.